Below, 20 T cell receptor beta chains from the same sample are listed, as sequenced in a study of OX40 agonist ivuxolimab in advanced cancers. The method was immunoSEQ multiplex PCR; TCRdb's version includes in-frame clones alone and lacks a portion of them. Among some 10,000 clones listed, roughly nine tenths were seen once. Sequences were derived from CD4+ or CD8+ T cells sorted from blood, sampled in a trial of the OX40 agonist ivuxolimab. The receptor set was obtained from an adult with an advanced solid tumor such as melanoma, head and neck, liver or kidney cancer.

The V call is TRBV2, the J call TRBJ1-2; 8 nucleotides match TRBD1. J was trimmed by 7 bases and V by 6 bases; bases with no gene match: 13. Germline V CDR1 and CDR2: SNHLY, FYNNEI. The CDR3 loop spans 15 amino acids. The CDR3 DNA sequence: TGTGCCAGCAGCCCAAGCGGACAGGGTTGGGGTGGCTACACCTTC. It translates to CASSPSGQGWGGYTF.

CDR3 sequence (DNA): TGCAGCGCCACGCCCCGGGACAGAGACTACGAGCAGTACTTC. This sequence encodes CSATPRDRDYEQYF. V gene TRBV29-1 combines with J gene TRBJ2-7; 7 positions match TRBD1. CDR1 and CDR2 (germline): SQVTM, ANQGSEA. The length of the CDR3 is 14 residues. V dropped 7 bases and J dropped 3; count of bases not matched to a gene: 12.

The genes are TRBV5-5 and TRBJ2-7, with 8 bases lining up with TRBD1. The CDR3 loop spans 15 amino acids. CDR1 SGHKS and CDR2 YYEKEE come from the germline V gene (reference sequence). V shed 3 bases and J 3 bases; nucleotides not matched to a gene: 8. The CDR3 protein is CASSSRDRILYEQYF. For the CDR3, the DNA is TGTGCCAGCAGCTCCCGGGACAGGATCCTCTACGAGCAGTACTTC.

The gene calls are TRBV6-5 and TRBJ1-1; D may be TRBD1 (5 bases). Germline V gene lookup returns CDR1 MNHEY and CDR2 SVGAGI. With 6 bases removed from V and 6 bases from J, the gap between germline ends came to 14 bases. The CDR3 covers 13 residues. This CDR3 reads CASRPGGVAEAFF. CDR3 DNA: TGTGCCAGCAGGCCCGGGGGTGTGGCTGAAGCTTTCTTT.

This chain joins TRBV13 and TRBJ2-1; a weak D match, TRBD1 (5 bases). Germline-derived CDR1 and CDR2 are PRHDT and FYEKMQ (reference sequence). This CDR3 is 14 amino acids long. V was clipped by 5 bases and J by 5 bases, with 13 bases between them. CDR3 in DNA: TGTGCCAGCAGCGCCGGACAAATGGACAATGAGCAGTTCTTC. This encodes CASSAGQMDNEQFF.

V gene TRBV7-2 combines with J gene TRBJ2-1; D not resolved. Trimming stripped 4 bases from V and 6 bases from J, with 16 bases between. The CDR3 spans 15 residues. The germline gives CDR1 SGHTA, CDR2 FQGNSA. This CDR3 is CASSYWPSEANEQFF. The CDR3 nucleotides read TGTGCCAGCAGCTATTGGCCTAGTGAGGCCAATGAGCAGTTCTTC.

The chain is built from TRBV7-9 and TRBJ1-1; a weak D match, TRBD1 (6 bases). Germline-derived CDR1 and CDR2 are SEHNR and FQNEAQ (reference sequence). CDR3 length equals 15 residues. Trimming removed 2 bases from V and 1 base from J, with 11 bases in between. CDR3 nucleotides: TGTGCCAGCAGCTTACAGGGGACGGGGAACACTGAAGCTTTCTTT. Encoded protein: CASSLQGTGNTEAFF.

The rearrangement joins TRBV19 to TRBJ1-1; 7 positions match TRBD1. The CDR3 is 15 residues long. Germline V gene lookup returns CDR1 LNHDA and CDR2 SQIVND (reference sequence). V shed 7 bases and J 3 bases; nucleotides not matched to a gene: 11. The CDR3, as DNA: TGTGCCAGTATCAACAGGGGAATCTTTGACACTGAAGCTTTCTTT. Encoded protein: CASINRGIFDTEAFF. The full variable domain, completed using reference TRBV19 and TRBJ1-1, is DGGITQSPKYLFRKEGQNVTLSCEQNLNHDAMYWYRQDPGQGLRLIYYSQIVNDFQKGDIAEGYSVSREKKESFPLTVTSAQKNPTAFYLCASINRGIFDTEAFFGQGTRLTVV.

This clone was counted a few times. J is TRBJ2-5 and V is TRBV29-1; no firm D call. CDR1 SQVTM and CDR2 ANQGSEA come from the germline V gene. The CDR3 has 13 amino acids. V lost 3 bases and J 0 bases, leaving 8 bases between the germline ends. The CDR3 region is CSVEGRYQETQYF. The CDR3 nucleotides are TGCAGCGTTGAGGGCAGGTACCAAGAGACCCAGTACTTC.

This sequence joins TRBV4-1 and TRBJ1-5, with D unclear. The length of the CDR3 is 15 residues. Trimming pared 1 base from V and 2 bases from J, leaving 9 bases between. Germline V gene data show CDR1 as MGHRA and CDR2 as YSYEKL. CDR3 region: CASSQAGTGNQPQHF. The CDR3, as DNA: TGCGCCAGCAGCCAAGCGGGAACGGGCAATCAGCCCCAGCATTTT.

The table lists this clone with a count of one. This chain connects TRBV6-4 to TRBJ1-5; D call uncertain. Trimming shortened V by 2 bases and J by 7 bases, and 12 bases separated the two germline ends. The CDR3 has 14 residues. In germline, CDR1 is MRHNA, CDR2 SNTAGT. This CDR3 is CASSDPPRGQPQHF. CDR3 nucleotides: TGTGCCAGCAGTGACCCCCCACGGGGACAGCCCCAGCATTTT.

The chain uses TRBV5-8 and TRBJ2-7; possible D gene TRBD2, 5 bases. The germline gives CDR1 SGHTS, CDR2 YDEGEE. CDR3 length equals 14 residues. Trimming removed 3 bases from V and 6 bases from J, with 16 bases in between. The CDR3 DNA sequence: TGTGCCAGCAGCTCCTGGAGTCTAGCTCTCGAGCAGTACTTC. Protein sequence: CASSSWSLALEQYF.

CDR3 amino acids: CASSWDRGHEQYF. The CDR3 DNA reads as TGTGCCAGCAGCTGGGACAGGGGTCACGAGCAGTACTTC. The chain links TRBV7-6 to TRBJ2-7; 10 bases map to TRBD1. V shed 4 bases and J 5 bases; nucleotides not matched to a gene: 2. CDR1 and CDR2 (germline): SGHVS, FNYEAQ. There are 13 residues in the CDR3.

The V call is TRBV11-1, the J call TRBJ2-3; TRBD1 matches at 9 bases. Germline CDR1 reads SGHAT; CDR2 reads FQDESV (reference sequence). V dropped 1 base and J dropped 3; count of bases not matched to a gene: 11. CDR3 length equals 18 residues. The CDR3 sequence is CASSLEVSRDRATDTQYF. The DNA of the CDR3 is TGTGCCAGCAGCTTAGAAGTTTCGAGGGACAGGGCGACAGATACGCAGTATTTT.

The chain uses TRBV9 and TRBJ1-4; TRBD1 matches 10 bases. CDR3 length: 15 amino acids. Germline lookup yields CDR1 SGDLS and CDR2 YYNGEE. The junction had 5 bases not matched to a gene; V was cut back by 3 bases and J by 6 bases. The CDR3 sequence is CASSEGQGVYEKLFF. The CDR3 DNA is TGTGCCAGCAGCGAAGGACAGGGGGTGTATGAAAAACTGTTTTTT. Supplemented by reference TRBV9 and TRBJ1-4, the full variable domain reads DSGVTQTPKHLITATGQRVTLRCSPRSGDLSVYWYQQSLDQGLQFLIQYYNGEERAKGNILERFSAQQFPDLHSELNLSSLELGDSALYFCASSEGQGVYEKLFFGSGTQLSVL.

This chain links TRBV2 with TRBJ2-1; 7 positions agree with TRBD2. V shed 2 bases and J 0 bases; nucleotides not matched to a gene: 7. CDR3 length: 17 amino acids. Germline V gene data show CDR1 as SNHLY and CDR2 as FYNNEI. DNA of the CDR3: TGTGCCAGCAGTGAATTGAGGAGCGGGGCCTCCTACAATGAGCAGTTCTTC. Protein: CASSELRSGASYNEQFF.

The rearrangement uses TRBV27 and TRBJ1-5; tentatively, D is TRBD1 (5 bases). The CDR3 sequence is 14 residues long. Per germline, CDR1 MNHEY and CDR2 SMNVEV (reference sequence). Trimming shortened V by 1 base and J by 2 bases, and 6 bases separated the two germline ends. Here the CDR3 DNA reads TGTGCCAGCAGTTTATTGACAGGCAATCAGCCCCAGCATTTT. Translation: CASSLLTGNQPQHF.

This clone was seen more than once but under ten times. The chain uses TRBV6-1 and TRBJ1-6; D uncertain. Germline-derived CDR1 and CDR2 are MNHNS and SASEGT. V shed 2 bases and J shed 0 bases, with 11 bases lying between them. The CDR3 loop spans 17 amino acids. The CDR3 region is CASSERVGSSYNSPLHF. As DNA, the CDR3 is TGTGCCAGCAGTGAAAGGGTCGGGAGCTCCTATAATTCACCCCTCCACTTT.

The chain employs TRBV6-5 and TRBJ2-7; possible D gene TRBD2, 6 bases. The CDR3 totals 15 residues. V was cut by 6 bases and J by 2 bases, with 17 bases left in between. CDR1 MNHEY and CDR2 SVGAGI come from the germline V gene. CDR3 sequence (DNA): TGTGCCAGCAGCCCAACCCCTACTAGCACCTACGAGCAGTACTTC. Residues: CASSPTPTSTYEQYF.

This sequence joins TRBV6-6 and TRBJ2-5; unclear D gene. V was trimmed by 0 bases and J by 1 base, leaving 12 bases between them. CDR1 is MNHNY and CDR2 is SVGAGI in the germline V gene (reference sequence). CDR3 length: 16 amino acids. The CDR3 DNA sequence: TGTGCCAGCAGTTACTCGGTTAGGGATCCCCAAGAGACCCAGTACTTC. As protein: CASSYSVRDPQETQYF.